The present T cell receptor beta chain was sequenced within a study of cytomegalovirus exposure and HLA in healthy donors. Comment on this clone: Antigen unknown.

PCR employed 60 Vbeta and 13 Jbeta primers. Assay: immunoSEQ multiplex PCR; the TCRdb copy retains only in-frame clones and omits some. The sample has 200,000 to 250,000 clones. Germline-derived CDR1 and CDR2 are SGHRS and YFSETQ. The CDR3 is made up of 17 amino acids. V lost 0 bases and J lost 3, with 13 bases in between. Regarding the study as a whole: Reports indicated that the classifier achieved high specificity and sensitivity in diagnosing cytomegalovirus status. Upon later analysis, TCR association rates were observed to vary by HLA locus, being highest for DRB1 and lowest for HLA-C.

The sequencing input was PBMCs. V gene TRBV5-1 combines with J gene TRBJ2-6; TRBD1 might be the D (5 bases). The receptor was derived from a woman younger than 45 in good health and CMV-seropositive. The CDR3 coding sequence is TGCGCCAGCAGCTTGGAGCCAGGGTCACTTGGGGCCAACGTCCTGACTTTC. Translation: CASSLEPGSLGANVLTF.